A single sample is the source of the 6 T cell receptor beta chains below, sequenced in a study of control samples from healthy donors and cancer patients. Some clones are missing from TCRdb's copy, which holds only in-frame ones; the method was immunoSEQ multiplex PCR. The sample has roughly 88,000 clones; 91% are singletons. Specimen: blood. These receptors originate from a man in his forties or fifties in good health.

The CDR3 here is CASSQEEGALSYEQYF. The CDR3 nucleotides read TGTGCCAGCAGCCAAGAAGAGGGGGCCCTCTCCTACGAGCAGTACTTC. J is TRBJ2-7 and V is TRBV14; TRBD1 agrees at 7 bases. The CDR3 is made up of 16 amino acids. The germline V gene encodes CDR1 SGHDN and CDR2 FVKESK. Losses at the gene ends were 0 bases for V and 0 bases for J; bases not matched to a gene: 5.

The chain links TRBV25-1 to TRBJ1-1; D is unresolved. The CDR3 covers 14 residues. Germline V gives CDR1 MGHDK, CDR2 SYGVNS. Trimming pared 6 bases from V and 5 bases from J, leaving 16 bases between. The DNA of the CDR3 is TGTGCCAGCAGAGAGACGGGCGGACGGACTGAAGCTTTCTTT. Its protein is CASRETGGRTEAFF.

This sequence joins TRBV3-1 (or the pseudogene TRBV3-2) and TRBJ2-5; TRBD2 is a possible D gene (7 bases). The germline gives CDR1 LGHDT, CDR2 YNNKEL (reference sequence). This CDR3 comprises 15 residues. The V gene lost 4 bases and the J gene lost 7 bases, with 19 bases spanning the gap. The CDR3 DNA reads as TGTGCCAGCAGCCCCGAGGGGGGGGCCGGGCGGACCCAGTACTTC. Residues: CASSPEGGAGRTQYF.

This chain joins TRBV5-6 and TRBJ2-2; 9 bases are shared with TRBD2. This CDR3 comprises 16 residues. The germline V gene encodes CDR1 SGHDT and CDR2 YYEEEE. Trimming took 0 bases from V and 5 from J; bases not matched to a gene: 5. In nucleotides, the CDR3 is TGTGCCAGCAGCTTGGGTCTAGCGGGACTTACCGGGGAGCTGTTTTTT. Protein product: CASSLGLAGLTGELFF.

The V and J genes are TRBV7-6 and TRBJ2-2, with D perhaps TRBD1 (5 bases). CDR1 is SGHVS, CDR2 FNYEAQ, per germline. V was trimmed by 1 base and J by 3 bases, leaving 9 bases between them. This CDR3 contains 15 residues. The CDR3 reads CASSLVQGDTGELFF. The DNA for the CDR3 is TGTGCCAGCAGCTTAGTCCAGGGTGACACCGGGGAGCTGTTTTTT.

V and J are TRBV5-5 and TRBJ2-2; 11 nucleotides line up with TRBD1. This CDR3 has 18 amino acids. V dropped 1 base and J dropped 1; count of bases not matched to a gene: 6. Germline-derived CDR1 and CDR2 are SGHKS and YYEKEE (reference sequence). CDR3 coding DNA: TGTGCCAGCAGCTTGAGGACGGGACAGGGGGTGAACACCGGGGAGCTGTTTTTT. This gives the protein CASSLRTGQGVNTGELFF.